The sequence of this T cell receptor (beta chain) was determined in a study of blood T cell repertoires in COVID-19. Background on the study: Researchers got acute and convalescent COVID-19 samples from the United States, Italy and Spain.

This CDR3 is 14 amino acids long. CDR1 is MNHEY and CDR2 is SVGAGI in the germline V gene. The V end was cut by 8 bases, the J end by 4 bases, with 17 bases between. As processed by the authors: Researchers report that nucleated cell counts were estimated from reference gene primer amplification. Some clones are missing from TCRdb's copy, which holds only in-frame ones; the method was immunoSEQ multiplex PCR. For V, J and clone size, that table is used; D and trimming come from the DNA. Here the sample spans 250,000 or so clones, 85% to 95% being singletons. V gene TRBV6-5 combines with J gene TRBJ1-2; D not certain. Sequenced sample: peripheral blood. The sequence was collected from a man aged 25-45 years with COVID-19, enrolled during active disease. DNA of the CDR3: TGTGCCAGCGCCAATAGCGGACGGGCCTATGGCTACACCTTC. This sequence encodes CASANSGRAYGYTF.